This T cell receptor (beta chain) was retrieved from a study of blood T cell repertoires in COVID-19. The overall study: From the United States, Italy and Spain came samples of acute and convalescent COVID-19.

TCRdb's table, derived via immunoSEQ multiplex PCR, lists solely in-frame clones and lacks some. Of more than 60,000 clones in the sample, about 82% were seen once. V lost 3 bases, J lost 3 bases, and 9 bases lay in between. This CDR3 contains 13 residues. This receptor was taken from a human donor in a cohort sampled during active COVID-19. The chain joins TRBV12-3 or TRBV12-4 to TRBJ2-7; a possible D gene is TRBD1 (5 bases). The sequenced sample was peripheral blood. For the CDR3, the DNA is TGTGCCAGCAGTTTCAGGGTTTACTACGAGCAGTACTTC. Protein sequence: CASSFRVYYEQYF.